This TCR beta chain was recovered during a study of T-cell memory formation after mild COVID-19. Study-level information: Clustering of TCRs was largely donor specific. Study results and caveats: The finding that pre-infection memory included some responding clones suggested that cross-reactive memory joined. Nothing confirmed that second-wave clones peaking on day 37 were specific for SARS-CoV-2. A second wave expanding day 15 to 37 was CD4+-biased; contracting clones were balanced.

V lost 2 bases, J lost 2 bases, and 13 bases lay in between. CDR1 and CDR2 (germline): DFQATT, SNEGSKA (reference sequence). The CDR3 covers 14 residues. Comments on this clonotype: Its antigen is undetermined.

TCRdb analysed the 5' RACE reads with MiXCR anew, one entry per CDR3 protein. Found here are 250,000 to 350,000 distinct CDR3 sequences, roughly a fifth of them singletons; the top ten hold under 25%. The specimen was PBMCs or a T cell subset sorted from them (not recorded which). V usage is TRBV20-1 and J usage is TRBJ2-7, with D unclear. This TCR was sampled from a man aged 18 to 35 who had mild COVID-19 (a few samples of this study predate the infection). Cell type and time point are not known. CDR3 bases: TGCAGTGCTAGACCAACCCGGCAAACCTACGAGCAGTACGTC. It specifies CSARPTRQTYEQYV.